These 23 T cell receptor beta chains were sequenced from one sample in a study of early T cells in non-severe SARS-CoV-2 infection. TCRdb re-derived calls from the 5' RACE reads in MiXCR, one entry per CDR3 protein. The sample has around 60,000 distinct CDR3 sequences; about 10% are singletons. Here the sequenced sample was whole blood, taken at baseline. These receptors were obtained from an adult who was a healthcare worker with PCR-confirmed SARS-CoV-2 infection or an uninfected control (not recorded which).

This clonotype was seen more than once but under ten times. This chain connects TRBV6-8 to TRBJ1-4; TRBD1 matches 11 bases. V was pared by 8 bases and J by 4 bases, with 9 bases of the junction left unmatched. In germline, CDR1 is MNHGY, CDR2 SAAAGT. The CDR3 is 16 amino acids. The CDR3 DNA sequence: TGTGCCAGCCGCTGGACAGGGGGCGGCCGTAATGAAAAACTGTTTTTT. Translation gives CASRWTGGGRNEKLFF.

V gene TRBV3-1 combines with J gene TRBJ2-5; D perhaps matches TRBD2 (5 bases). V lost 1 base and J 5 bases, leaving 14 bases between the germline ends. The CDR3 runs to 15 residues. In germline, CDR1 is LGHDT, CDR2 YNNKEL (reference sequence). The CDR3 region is CASSQGSGISETQYF. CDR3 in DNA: TGTGCCAGCAGCCAAGGTTCGGGGATTTCGGAGACCCAGTACTTC.

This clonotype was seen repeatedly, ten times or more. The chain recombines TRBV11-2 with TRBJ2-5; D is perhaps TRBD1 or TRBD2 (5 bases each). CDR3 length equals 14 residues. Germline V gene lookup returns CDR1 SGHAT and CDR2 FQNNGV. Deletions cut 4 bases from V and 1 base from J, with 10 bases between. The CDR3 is CASSWTGTQETQYF. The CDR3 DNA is TGTGCCAGCAGCTGGACGGGGACCCAAGAGACCCAGTACTTC.

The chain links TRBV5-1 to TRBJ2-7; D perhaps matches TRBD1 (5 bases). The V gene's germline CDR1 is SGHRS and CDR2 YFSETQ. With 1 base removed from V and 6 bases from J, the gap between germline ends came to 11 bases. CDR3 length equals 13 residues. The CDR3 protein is CASSLLAGREQYF. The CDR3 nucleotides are TGCGCCAGCAGCTTGCTTGCAGGGCGCGAGCAGTACTTC.

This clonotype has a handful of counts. CDR3 sequence reads: CASSSDFSWTGELFF. The DNA of the CDR3 is TGTGCCAGCAGCTCGGACTTCTCTTGGACCGGGGAGCTGTTTTTT. V usage is TRBV11-2 and J usage is TRBJ2-2, with a possible D match to TRBD2 (5 bases). CDR3 length: 15 amino acids. Trimming left V 4 bases short and J 5 bases short, with 14 bases between. Per germline, CDR1 SGHAT and CDR2 FQNNGV.

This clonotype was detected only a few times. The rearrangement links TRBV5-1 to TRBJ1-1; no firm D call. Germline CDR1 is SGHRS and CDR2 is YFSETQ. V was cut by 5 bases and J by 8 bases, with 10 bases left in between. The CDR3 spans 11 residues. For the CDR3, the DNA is TGCGCCAGCAGACTTGAGGCAGAAGCTTTCTTT. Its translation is CASRLEAEAFF.

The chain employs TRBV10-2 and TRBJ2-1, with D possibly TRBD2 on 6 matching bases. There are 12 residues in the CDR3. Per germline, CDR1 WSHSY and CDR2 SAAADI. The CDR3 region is CAGGNSYNEQFF. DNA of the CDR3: TGCGCGGGGGGTAACTCCTACAATGAGCAGTTCTTC.

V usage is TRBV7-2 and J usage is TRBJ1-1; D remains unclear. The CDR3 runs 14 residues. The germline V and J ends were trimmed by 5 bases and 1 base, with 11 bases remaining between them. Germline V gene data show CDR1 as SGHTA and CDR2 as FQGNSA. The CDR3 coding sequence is TGTGCCAGCAGCCCTGGACGGGCGAACACTGAAGCTTTCTTT. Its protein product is CASSPGRANTEAFF.

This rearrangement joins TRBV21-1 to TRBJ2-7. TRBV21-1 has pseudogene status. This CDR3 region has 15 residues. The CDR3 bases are TGTGCCAGCAGCAAAGGGCGGCCAGACTCCTACGAGCAGTACTTC. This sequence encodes CASSKGRPDSYEQYF.

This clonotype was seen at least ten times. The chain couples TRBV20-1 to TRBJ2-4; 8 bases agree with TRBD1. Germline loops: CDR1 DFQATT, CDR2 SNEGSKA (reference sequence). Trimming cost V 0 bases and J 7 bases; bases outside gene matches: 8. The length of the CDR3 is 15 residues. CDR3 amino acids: CSARDPGGRLNIQYF. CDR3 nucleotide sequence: TGCAGTGCTAGAGATCCAGGGGGCAGATTGAACATTCAGTACTTC.

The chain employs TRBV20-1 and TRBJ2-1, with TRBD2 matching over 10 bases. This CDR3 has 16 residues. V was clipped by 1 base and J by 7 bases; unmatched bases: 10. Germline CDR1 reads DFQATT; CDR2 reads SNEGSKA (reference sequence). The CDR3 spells CSARGFTSGERNEQFF. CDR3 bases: TGCAGTGCTAGAGGCTTTACTAGCGGGGAGAGGAATGAGCAGTTCTTC.

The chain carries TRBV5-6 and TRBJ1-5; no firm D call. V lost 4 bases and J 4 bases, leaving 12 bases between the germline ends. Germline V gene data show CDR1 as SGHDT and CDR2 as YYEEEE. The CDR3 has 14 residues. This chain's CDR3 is CASSLGTQNQPQHF. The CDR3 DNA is TGTGCCAGCAGCCTTGGAACCCAAAATCAGCCCCAGCATTTT.

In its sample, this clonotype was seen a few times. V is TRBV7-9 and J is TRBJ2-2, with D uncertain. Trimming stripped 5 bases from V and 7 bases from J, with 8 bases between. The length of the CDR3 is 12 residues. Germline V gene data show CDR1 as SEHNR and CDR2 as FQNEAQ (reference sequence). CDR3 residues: CASSVDDGELFF. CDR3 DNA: TGTGCCAGCAGCGTCGATGACGGGGAGCTGTTTTTT.

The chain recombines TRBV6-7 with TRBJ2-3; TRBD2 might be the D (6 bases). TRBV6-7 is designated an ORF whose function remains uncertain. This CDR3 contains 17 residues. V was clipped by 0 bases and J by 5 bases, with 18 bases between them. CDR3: CASSYSILGPEGDTQYF. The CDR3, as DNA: TGTGCCAGCAGTTACTCGATATTAGGGCCGGAGGGAGATACGCAGTATTTT.

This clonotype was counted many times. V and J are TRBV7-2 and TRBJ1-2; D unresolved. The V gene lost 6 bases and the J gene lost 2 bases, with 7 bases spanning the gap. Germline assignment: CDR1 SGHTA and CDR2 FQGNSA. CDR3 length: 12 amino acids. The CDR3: CASSNRNYGYTF. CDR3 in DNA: TGTGCCAGCAGTAACAGAAACTATGGCTACACCTTC. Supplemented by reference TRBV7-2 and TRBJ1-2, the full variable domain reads GAGVSQSPSNKVTEKGKDVELRCDPISGHTALYWYRQSLGQGLEFLIYFQGNSAPDKSGLPSDRFSAERTGGSVSTLTIQRTQQEDSAVYLCASSNRNYGYTFGSGTRLTVV.

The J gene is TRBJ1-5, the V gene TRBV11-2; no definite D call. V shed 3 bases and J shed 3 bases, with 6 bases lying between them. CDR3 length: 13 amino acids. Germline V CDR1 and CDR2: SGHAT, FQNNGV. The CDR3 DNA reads TGTGCCAGCAGCTTCGCCCTCAATCAGCCCCAGCATTTT. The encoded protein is CASSFALNQPQHF.

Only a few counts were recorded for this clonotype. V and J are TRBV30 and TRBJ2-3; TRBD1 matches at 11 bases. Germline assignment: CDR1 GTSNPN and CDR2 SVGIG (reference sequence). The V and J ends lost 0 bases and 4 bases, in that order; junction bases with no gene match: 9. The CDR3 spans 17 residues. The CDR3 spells CAWSVLAGQGAADTQYF. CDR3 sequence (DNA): TGTGCCTGGAGTGTACTAGCTGGACAGGGGGCGGCAGATACGCAGTATTTT.

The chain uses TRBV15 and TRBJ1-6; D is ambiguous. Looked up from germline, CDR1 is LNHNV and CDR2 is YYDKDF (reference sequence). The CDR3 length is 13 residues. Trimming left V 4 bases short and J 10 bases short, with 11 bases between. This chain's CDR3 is CATSITMKSPLHF. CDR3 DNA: TGTGCCACCAGCATTACGATGAAGTCACCCCTCCACTTT.

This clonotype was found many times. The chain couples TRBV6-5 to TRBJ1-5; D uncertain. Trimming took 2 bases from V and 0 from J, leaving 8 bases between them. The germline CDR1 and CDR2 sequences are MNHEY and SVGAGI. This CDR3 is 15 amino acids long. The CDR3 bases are TGTGCCAGCAGTTACGGGCTGGGTAGCAATCAGCCCCAGCATTTT. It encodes CASSYGLGSNQPQHF.

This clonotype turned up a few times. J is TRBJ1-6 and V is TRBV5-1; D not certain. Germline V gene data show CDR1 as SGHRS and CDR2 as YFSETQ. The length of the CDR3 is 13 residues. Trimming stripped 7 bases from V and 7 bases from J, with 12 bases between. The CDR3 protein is CASAAQPNSPLHF. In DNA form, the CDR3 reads TGCGCCAGCGCGGCCCAGCCAAATTCACCCCTCCACTTT.

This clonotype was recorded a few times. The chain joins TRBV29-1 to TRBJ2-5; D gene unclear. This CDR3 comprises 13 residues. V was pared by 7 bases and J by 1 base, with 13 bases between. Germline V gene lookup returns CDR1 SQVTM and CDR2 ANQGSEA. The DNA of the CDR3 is TGCAGCGCGAAACAAGGGTCCCAAGAGACCCAGTACTTC. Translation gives CSAKQGSQETQYF. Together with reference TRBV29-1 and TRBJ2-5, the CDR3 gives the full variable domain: SAVISQKPSRDICQRGTSLTIQCQVDSQVTMMFWYRQQPGQSLTLIATANQGSEATYESGFVIDKFPISRPNLTFSTLTVSNMSPEDSSIYLCSAKQGSQETQYFGPGTRLLVL.

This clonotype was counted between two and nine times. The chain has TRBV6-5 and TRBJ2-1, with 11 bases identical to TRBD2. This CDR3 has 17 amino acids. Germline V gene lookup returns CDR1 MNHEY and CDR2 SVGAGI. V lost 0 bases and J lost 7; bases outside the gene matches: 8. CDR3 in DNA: TGTGCCAGCAGTTACTCGAGAACTAGCGGGGGTCGGAATGAGCAGTTCTTC. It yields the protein CASSYSRTSGGRNEQFF.

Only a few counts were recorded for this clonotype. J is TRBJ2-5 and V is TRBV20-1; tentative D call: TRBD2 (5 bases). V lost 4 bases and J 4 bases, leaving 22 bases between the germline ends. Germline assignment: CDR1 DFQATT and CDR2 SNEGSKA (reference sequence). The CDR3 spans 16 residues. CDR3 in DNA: TGCAGTGCTAACGCGAAGTACTGGACTTTCGGAGAGACCCAGTACTTC. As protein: CSANAKYWTFGETQYF.